These 15 T cell receptor beta chains were sequenced from one sample in a study of OX40 agonist ivuxolimab in advanced cancers. The data were produced by immunoSEQ multiplex PCR, yet TCRdb's version contains in-frame clones alone and is incomplete. The repertoire holds tens of thousands of clones, with 90% to 95% as singletons. The sequenced sample was CD4+ or CD8+ T cells sorted from blood, obtained in a trial of the OX40 agonist ivuxolimab. The receptors come from an adult with an advanced solid tumor such as melanoma, head and neck, liver or kidney cancer.

This clone came up once. The V gene is TRBV7-9, the J gene TRBJ2-7, with TRBD1 matching over 9 bases. The CDR3 is 14 amino acids. Germline V gene sequence: CDR1 SEHNR, CDR2 FQNEAQ (reference sequence). V shed 6 bases, J shed 5 bases, and the junction held 8 bases outside the gene matches. The CDR3 DNA is TGTGCCAGCAGTTCTAGGGACAGGGTGAACGAGCAGTACTTC. Its protein product is CASSSRDRVNEQYF.

The gene calls are TRBV7-2 and TRBJ2-4, with 8 bases matching TRBD2. Per the germline V gene, CDR1 is SGHTA and CDR2 is FQGNSA. There are 17 residues in the CDR3. The junction had 10 bases not matched to a gene; V was cut back by 6 bases and J by 0 bases. CDR3 sequence reads: CASRSGAGDLAKNIQYF. As DNA, the CDR3 is TGTGCCAGCAGGTCAGGAGCGGGGGATCTAGCCAAAAACATTCAGTACTTC.

This clone was seen only once. CDR3: CASSLDGGASYNEQFF. The CDR3 DNA reads TGTGCCAGCAGCTTAGATGGGGGGGCCTCCTACAATGAGCAGTTCTTC. The chain employs TRBV11-3 and TRBJ2-1; D may be TRBD2 (7 bases). This CDR3 comprises 16 residues. The V gene's germline CDR1 is SGHNT and CDR2 YENEEA. Trimming shortened V by 0 bases and J by 0 bases, and 9 bases separated the two germline ends.

The genes are TRBV9 and TRBJ1-2; 7 nucleotides line up with TRBD1. The junction had 15 bases not matched to a gene; V was cut back by 3 bases and J by 7 bases. There are 16 residues in the CDR3. Germline CDR1 is SGDLS and CDR2 is YYNGEE. CDR3 sequence reads: CASSGDRAGGFSGYTF. The CDR3 region has the DNA TGTGCCAGCAGCGGCGACAGGGCTGGGGGTTTTAGTGGCTACACCTTC.

The genes are TRBV10-2 and TRBJ2-7, with D unresolved. Germline assignment: CDR1 WSHSY and CDR2 SAAADI. V lost 6 bases and J 4 bases, leaving 13 bases between the germline ends. The CDR3 is made up of 13 amino acids. For the CDR3, the DNA is TGCGCCAGCAGATTTCAGTTCGGTTACGAGCAGTACTTC. It specifies CASRFQFGYEQYF.

Regarding this clone: At one of its ends the junction is not consistent with the germline gene, which may arise from a read error. This chain uses TRBV2 with TRBJ2-7; TRBD2 matches at 10 bases. The V gene's germline CDR1 is SNHLY and CDR2 FYNNEI. The CDR3 spans 13 residues. The CDR3 loop is CASLAGGPYEQYF. In DNA form, the CDR3 reads TGTGCCAGCTTAGCGGGAGGACCTTACGAACAGTACTTC.

V usage is TRBV2 and J usage is TRBJ2-2; a weak D match, TRBD2 (6 bases). Trimming pared 7 bases from V and 1 base from J, leaving 7 bases between. There are 13 residues in the CDR3. Germline CDR1 is SNHLY and CDR2 is FYNNEI. The CDR3 loop reads CASTGENTGELFF. The CDR3 DNA reads TGTGCCAGCACGGGGGAGAACACCGGGGAGCTGTTTTTT.

J is TRBJ2-2 and V is TRBV25-1; D gene unclear. The CDR3 runs 13 residues. Trimming shortened V by 5 bases and J by 3 bases, and 7 bases separated the two germline ends. Germline V gene sequence: CDR1 MGHDK, CDR2 SYGVNS. CDR3 in amino acids: CASSYPYTGELFF. The CDR3, as DNA: TGTGCCAGCAGTTATCCTTACACCGGGGAGCTGTTTTTT.

This chain links TRBV10-3 with TRBJ2-1, with 9 bases that match TRBD2. The CDR3 consists of 14 residues. From germline, CDR1 is ENHRY and CDR2 SYGVKD. V shed 10 bases, J shed 0 bases, and the junction held 4 bases outside the gene matches. The CDR3 DNA sequence: TGTGCCACCTATAGCGGGAGCTCCTACAATGAGCAGTTCTTC. The encoded protein is CATYSGSSYNEQFF.

J is TRBJ2-1 and V is TRBV11-3; TRBD2 aligns across 10 bases. CDR1 SGHNT and CDR2 YENEEA come from the germline V gene. V lost 1 base and J lost 5; bases outside the gene matches: 5. This CDR3 has 16 residues. The CDR3 region is CASSLAFLAGDNEQFF. The DNA for the CDR3 is TGTGCCAGCAGCTTAGCCTTTCTAGCGGGAGACAATGAGCAGTTCTTC.

The chain uses TRBV20-1 and TRBJ2-7; 7 bases agree with TRBD1. The trim removed 3 bases at V and 7 bases at J, leaving 3 bases unmatched. CDR3 size: 11 residues. Per the germline V gene, CDR1 is DFQATT and CDR2 is SNEGSKA (reference sequence). The DNA for the CDR3 is TGCAGTGCTAGGAGGGGGCAAGAGCAGTACTTC. Translated, it gives CSARRGQEQYF.

The chain couples TRBV7-9 to TRBJ2-5, with D unresolved. V was trimmed by 1 base and J by 4 bases, leaving 7 bases between them. The length of the CDR3 is 13 residues. Germline CDR1 and CDR2: SEHNR and FQNEAQ (reference sequence). The CDR3 sequence: CASSLVLRETQYF. The CDR3 nucleotides are TGTGCCAGCAGCTTAGTCCTCCGAGAGACCCAGTACTTC.

The V and J genes are TRBV7-9 and TRBJ1-1, with a possible D match to TRBD1 (5 bases). The V end was cut by 3 bases, the J end by 5 bases, with 7 bases between. Germline CDR1 and CDR2: SEHNR and FQNEAQ (reference sequence). The CDR3 has 12 residues. This CDR3 is CASSFGTTEAFF. DNA of the CDR3: TGTGCCAGCAGCTTCGGGACGACTGAAGCTTTCTTT. The full variable domain, with the rest looked up from reference TRBV7-9 and TRBJ1-1, is DTGVSQNPRHKITKRGQNVTFRCDPISEHNRLYWYRQTLGQGPEFLTYFQNEAQLEKSRLLSDRFSAERPKGSFSTLEIQRTEQGDSAMYLCASSFGTTEAFFGQGTRLTVV.

The chain recombines TRBV7-2 with TRBJ2-7; D call uncertain. V gave up 1 base and J gave up 6 bases, with 13 bases separating them. Germline CDR1 and CDR2: SGHTA and FQGNSA. CDR3 length: 14 amino acids. CDR3 sequence: CASSLVDPPREQYF. CDR3 DNA sequence: TGTGCCAGCAGCTTAGTGGACCCCCCCCGCGAGCAGTACTTC.

V is TRBV23-1 and J is TRBJ1-5; no firm D call. TRBV23-1 is sorted into the ORF group, with uncertain function. The CDR3 covers 14 residues. Trimming cost V 4 bases and J 7 bases, with 14 bases left between them. CDR3 residues: CASSPLTLSQPQHF. Written as DNA, the CDR3 is TGCGCCAGCAGTCCCTTGACTTTGTCCCAGCCCCAGCATTTT.